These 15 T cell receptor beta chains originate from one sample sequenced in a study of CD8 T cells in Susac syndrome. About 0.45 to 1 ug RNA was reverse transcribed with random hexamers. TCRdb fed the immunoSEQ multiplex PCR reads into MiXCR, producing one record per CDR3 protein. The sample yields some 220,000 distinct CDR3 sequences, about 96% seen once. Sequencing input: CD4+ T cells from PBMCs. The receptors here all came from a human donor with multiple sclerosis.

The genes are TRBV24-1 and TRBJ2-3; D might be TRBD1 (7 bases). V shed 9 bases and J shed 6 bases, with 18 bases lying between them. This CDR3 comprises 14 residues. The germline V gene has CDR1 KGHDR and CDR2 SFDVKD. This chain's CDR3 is CATSGGGVWDTQYF. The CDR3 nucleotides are TGTGCCACCTCTGGAGGGGGCGTCTGGGATACGCAGTATTTT.

CDR3: CATSRDGQNEAFF. DNA for the CDR3: TGTGCCACCAGCAGAGATGGACAGAATGAAGCTTTCTTT. V usage is TRBV15 and J usage is TRBJ1-1, with a possible D match to TRBD1 (6 bases). Looked up from germline, CDR1 is LNHNV and CDR2 is YYDKDF (reference sequence). V lost 0 bases, J lost 7 bases, and 9 bases lay in between. This CDR3 contains 13 residues. Complete variable domain (other parts from reference TRBV15 and TRBJ1-1): DAMVIQNPRYQVTQFGKPVTLSCSQTLNHNVMYWYQQKSSQAPKLLFHYYDKDFNNEADTPDNFQSRRPNTSFCFLDIRSPGLGDTAMYLCATSRDGQNEAFFGQGTRLTVV.

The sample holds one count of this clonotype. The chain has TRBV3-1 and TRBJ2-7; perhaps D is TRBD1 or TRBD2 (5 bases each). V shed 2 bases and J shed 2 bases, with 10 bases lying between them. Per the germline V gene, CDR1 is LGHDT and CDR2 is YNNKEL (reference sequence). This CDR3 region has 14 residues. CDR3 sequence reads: CASSQPGTTYEQYF. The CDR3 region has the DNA TGTGCCAGCAGCCAACCCGGGACGACCTACGAGCAGTACTTC.

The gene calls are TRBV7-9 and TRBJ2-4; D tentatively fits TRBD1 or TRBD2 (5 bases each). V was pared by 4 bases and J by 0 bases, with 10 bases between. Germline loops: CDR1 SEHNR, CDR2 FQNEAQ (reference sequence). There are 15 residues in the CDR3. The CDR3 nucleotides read TGTGCCAGCAGCTCCCGGGACCTAGCCAAAAACATTCAGTACTTC. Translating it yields CASSSRDLAKNIQYF.

The CDR3 region is CASSSGIGEKLFF. CDR3 DNA sequence: TGTGCCAGCAGTTCAGGGATTGGTGAAAAACTGTTTTTT. V is TRBV12-3 or TRBV12-4 and J is TRBJ1-4, with TRBD1 as a possible D gene (5 bases). CDR3 size: 13 residues. The V end lost 4 bases, the J end lost 7 bases, and 10 bases lay between the germline ends.

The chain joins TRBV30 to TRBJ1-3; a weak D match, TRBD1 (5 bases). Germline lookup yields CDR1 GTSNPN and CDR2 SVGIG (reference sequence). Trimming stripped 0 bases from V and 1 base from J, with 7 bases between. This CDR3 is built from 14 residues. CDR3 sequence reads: CAWSVGASGNTIYF. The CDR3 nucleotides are TGTGCCTGGAGTGTTGGGGCTTCTGGAAACACCATATATTTT.

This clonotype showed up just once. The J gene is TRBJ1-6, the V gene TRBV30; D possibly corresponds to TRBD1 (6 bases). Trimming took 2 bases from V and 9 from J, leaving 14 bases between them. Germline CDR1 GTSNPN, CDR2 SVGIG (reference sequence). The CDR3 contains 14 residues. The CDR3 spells CAWSRGGRGSPLHF. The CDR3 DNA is TGTGCCTGGAGTAGGGGGGGCCGGGGTTCACCCCTCCACTTT.

The CDR3 region is CASSGNVGEEKLFF. In DNA form, the CDR3 reads TGCGCCAGCAGTGGGAACGTGGGGGAAGAAAAACTGTTTTTT. This chain links TRBV5-1 with TRBJ1-4, with D possibly matching TRBD1 (5 bases). CDR3 length: 14 amino acids. The V gene lost 5 bases and the J gene lost 8 bases, with 16 bases spanning the gap. CDR1 and CDR2 (germline): SGHRS, YFSETQ. Filled out from reference TRBV5-1 and TRBJ1-4, the complete variable domain reads KAGVTQTPRYLIKTRGQQVTLSCSPISGHRSVSWYQQTPGQGLQFLFEYFSETQRNKGNFPGRFSGRQFSNSRSEMNVSTLELGDSALYLCASSGNVGEEKLFFGSGTQLSVL.

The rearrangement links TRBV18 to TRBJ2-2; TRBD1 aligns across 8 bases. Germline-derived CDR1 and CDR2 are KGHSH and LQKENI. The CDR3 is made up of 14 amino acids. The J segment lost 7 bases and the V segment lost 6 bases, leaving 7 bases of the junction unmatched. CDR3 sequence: CASSPDRAGGELFF. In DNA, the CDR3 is TGTGCCAGCTCGCCGGACAGGGCTGGCGGGGAGCTGTTTTTT.

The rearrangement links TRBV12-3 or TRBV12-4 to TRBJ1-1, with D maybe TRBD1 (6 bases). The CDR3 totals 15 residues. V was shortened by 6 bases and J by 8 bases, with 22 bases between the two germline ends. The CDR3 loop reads CASRFEGQGRIEAFF. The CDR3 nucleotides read TGTGCCAGCAGGTTCGAAGGGCAGGGGAGAATAGAAGCTTTCTTT.

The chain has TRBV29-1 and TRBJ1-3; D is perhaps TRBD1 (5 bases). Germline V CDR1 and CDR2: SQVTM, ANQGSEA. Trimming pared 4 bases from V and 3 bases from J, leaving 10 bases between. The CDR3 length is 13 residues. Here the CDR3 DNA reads TGCAGCGTTGCCAGGGATGATGGAAACACCATATATTTT. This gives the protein CSVARDDGNTIYF.

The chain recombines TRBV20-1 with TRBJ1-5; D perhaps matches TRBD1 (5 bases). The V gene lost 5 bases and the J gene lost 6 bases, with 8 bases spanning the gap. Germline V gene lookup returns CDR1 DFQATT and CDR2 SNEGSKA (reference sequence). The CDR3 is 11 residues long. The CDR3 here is CSAGGSQPQHF. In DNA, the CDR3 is TGCAGTGCTGGGGGAAGTCAGCCCCAGCATTTT.

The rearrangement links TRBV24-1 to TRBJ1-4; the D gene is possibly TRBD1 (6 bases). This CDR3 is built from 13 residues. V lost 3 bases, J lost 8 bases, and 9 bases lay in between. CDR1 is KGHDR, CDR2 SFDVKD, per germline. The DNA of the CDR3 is TGTGCCACCAGTGATAGCAGGGGCGAAAAACTGTTTTTT. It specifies CATSDSRGEKLFF.

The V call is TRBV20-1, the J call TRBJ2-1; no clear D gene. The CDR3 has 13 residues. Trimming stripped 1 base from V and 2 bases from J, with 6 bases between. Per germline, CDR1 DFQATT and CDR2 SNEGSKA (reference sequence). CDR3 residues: CSARGITYNEQFF. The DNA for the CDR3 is TGCAGTGCTAGAGGAATTACCTACAATGAGCAGTTCTTC.

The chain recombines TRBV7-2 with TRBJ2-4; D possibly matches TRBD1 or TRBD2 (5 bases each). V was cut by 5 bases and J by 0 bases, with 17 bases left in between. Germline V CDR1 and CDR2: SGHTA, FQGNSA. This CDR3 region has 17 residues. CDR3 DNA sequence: TGTGCCAGCAGCATAACACGGGGCTACTTAGCCAAAAACATTCAGTACTTC. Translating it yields CASSITRGYLAKNIQYF.